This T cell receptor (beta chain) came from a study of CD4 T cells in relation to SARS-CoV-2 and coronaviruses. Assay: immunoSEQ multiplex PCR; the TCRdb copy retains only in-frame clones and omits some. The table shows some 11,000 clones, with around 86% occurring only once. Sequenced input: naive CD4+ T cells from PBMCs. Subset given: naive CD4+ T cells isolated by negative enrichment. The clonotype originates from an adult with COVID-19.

CDR3: CASRPTGEGSPLHF. The CDR3 DNA reads TGTGCCAGCAGGCCGACAGGGGAAGGTTCACCCCTCCACTTT. The chain combines TRBV6-5 with TRBJ1-6; 8 bases align to TRBD1. The CDR3 totals 14 residues. J was trimmed by 9 bases and V by 6 bases; bases with no gene match: 7. Germline-derived CDR1 and CDR2 are MNHEY and SVGAGI.